The clone carrying this TCR beta chain was seen more than once but under ten times. This specimen comes from a study of OX40 agonist ivuxolimab in advanced cancers. Germline V gives CDR1 SGHRS, CDR2 YFSETQ. The V end was cut by 4 bases, the J end by 0 bases, with 14 bases between. The CDR3 has 17 amino acids. Assay used: immunoSEQ multiplex PCR; TCRdb lists only in-frame clones, some missing. The sample holds approximately 74,000 clones, 82% seen once. This clonotype was obtained from an adult with an advanced solid tumor such as melanoma, head and neck, liver or kidney cancer. The rearrangement links TRBV5-1 to TRBJ2-6; D is possibly TRBD1 (6 bases). The source was CD4+ or CD8+ T cells sorted from blood, collected in a trial of the OX40 agonist ivuxolimab. This CDR3 is CASSRGQPSSGANVLTF. The CDR3, as DNA: TGCGCCAGCAGCAGAGGACAGCCCTCCTCTGGGGCCAACGTCCTGACTTTC.